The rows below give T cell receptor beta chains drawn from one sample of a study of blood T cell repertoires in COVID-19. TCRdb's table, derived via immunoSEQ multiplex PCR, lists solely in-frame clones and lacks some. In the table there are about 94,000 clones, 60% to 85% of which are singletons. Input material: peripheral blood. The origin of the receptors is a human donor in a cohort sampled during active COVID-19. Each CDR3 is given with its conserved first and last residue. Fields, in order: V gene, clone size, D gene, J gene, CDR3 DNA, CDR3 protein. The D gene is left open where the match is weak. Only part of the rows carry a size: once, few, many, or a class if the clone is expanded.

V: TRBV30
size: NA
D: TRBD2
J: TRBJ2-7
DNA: TGTGCCTGGAGTCCGCTAGCGGGAGCGGGCTACGAGCAGTACTTC
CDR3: CAWSPLAGAGYEQYF

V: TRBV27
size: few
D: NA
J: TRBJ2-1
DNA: TGTGCCAGCAGTCTCTTGCCTACGGGATACAATGAGCAGTTCTTC
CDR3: CASSLLPTGYNEQFF

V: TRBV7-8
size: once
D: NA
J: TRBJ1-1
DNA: TGTGCCAGCAGCTTATTTCAGGGGAACACTGAAGCTTTCTTT
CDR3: CASSLFQGNTEAFF

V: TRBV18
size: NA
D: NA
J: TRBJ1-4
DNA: TGTGCCAGCTCACCATCCGCGACAACTAATGAAAAACTGTTTTTT
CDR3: CASSPSATTNEKLFF

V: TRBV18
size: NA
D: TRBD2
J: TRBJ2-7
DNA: TGTGCCAGCTCACCGGAGACTAGCGGGAGCTACGAGCAGTACTTC
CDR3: CASSPETSGSYEQYF

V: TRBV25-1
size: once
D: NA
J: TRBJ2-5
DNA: TGTGCCAGCAGTGGTCGACTAGTTGGCCAAGAGACCCAGTACTTC
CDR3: CASSGRLVGQETQYF

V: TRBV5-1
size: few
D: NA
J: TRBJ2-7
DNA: TGCGCCAGCAGCTCCGACACCCGAATAGGCCACGAGCAGTACTTC
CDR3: CASSSDTRIGHEQYF

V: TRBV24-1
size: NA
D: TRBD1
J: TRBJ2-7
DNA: TGTGCCACCAGTGATCCGGGACAGAAGGAGCAGTACTTC
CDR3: CATSDPGQKEQYF

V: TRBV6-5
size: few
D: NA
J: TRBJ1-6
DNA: TGTGCCAGCAGTCAGGTGGATAATTCACCCCTCCACTTT
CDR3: CASSQVDNSPLHF

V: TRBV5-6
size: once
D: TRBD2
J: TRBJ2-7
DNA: TGTGCCAGCAGCTTGGCCGGGGGGGACACCGTTTTC
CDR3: CASSLAGGDTVF

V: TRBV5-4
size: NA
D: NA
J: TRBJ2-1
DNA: TGTGCCAGCAGCTTGAGGACTACTAGCTACAATGAGCAGTTCTTC
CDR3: CASSLRTTSYNEQFF

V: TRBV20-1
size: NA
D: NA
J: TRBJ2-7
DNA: TGCAGTGCTAGCCTAACTGGCGAGCAGTACTTC
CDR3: CSASLTGEQYF

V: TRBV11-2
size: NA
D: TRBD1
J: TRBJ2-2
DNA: TGTGCCAGCGGCCGTGGGACAGAGGTCACCGGGGAGCTGTTTTTT
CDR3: CASGRGTEVTGELFF

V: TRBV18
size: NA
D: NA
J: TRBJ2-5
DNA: TGTGCCAGCTCACCACGTGGCGAGACCCAGTACTTC
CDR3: CASSPRGETQYF

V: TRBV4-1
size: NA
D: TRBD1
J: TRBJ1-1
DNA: TGCGCCAGCAGCTCGGGACAGATGAACACTGAAGCTTTCTTT
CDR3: CASSSGQMNTEAFF

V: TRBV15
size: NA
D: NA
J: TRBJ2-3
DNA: TGTGCCACCAGTCATTCAGATACGCAGTATTTT
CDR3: CATSHSDTQYF

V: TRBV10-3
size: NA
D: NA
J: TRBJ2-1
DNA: TGTGCCATCAGGACAGAAAGTTACAATGAGCAGTTCTTC
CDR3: CAIRTESYNEQFF

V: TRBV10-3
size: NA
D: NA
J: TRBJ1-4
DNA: TGTGCCATCAGTGGAGGAGCTAATGAAAAACTGTTTTTT
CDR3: CAISGGANEKLFF

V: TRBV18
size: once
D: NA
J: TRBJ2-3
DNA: TGTGCCAGCTCACCACGATTAACGAGGGGGAAAACTAGCACAGATACGCAGTATTTT
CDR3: CASSPRLTRGKTSTDTQYF

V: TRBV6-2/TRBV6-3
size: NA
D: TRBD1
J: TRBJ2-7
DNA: TGTGCCAGCAGTTTACCGGGACAGAAGAGCGAGCAGTACTTC
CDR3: CASSLPGQKSEQYF

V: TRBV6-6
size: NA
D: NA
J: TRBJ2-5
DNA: TGTGCCAGCAGTCAGTCAGGAGGAGGCGACCAAGAGACCCAGTACTTC
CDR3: CASSQSGGGDQETQYF

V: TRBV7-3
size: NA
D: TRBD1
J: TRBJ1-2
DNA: TGTGCCAGCAGCCCAAAACCGGGACAGGATTATGGCTACACCTTC
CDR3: CASSPKPGQDYGYTF

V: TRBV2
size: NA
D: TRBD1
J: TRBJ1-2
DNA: TGTGCCGGCCAAACAGGGGGACCAAATGGCTACACCTTC
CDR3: CAGQTGGPNGYTF

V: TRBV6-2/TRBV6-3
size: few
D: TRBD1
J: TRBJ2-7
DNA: TGTGCCAGCAGTTCCACCCGGGACAGGGCCTACGAGCAGTACTTC
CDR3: CASSSTRDRAYEQYF

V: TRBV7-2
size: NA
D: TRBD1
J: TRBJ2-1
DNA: TGTGCCAGCAGCCCCCACAGACAGGGGGTTTACAATGAGCAGTTCTTC
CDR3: CASSPHRQGVYNEQFF

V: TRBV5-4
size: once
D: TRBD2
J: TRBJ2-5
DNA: TGTGCCAGCAGGCCCCGGGGCACGACTAGCGGCCAAGAGACCCAGTACTTC
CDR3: CASRPRGTTSGQETQYF

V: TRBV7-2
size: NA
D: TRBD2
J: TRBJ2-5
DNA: TGTGCCAGCAGCTTACTAGCGGGAGGGCCACAGGAGACCCAGTACTTC
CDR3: CASSLLAGGPQETQYF

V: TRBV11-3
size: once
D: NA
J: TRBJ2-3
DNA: TGTGCCAGCAGCTTAGAGTCTAGCGGCACAGATACGCAGTATTTT
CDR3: CASSLESSGTDTQYF

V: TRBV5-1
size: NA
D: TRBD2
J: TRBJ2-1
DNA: TGCGCCAGCAGCTTGGGCGGGAGTAAATACAATGAGCAGTTCTTC
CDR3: CASSLGGSKYNEQFF

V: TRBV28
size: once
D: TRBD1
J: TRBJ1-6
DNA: TGTGCCAGCACCCCGACAGGGTTGCCGGGTTCACCCCTCCACTTT
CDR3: CASTPTGLPGSPLHF

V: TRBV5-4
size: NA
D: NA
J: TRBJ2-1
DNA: TGTGCCAGCAACCCCGGCTCCTACAATGAGCAGTTCTTC
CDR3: CASNPGSYNEQFF

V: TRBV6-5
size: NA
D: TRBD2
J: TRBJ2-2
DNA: TGTGCCAGCAGGCTAGCGGGAGTAGACACCGGGGAGCTGTTTTTT
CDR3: CASRLAGVDTGELFF